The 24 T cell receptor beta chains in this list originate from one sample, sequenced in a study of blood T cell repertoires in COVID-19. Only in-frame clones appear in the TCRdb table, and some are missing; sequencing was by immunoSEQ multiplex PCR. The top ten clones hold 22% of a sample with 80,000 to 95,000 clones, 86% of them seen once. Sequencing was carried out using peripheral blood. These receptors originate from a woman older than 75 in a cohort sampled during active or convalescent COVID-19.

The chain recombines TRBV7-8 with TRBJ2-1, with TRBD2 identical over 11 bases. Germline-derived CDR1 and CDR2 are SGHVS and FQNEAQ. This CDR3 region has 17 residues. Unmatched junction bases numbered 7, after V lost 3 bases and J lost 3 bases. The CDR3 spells CASSFFRGTSGYNEQFF. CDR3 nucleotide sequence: TGTGCCAGCAGCTTTTTTCGTGGGACTAGCGGCTACAATGAGCAGTTCTTC.

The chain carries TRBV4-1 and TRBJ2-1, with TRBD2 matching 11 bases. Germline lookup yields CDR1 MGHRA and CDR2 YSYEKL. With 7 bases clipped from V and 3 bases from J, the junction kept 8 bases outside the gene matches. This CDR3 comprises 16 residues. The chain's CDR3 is CASTMTSGESYNEQFF. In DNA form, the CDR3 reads TGCGCCAGCACCATGACTAGCGGGGAGAGCTACAATGAGCAGTTCTTC.

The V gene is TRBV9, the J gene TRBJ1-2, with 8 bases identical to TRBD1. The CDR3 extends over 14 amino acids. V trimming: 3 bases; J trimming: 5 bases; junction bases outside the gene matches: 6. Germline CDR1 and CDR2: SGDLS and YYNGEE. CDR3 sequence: CASSATGTGYGYTF. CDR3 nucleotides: TGTGCCAGCAGCGCTACCGGGACAGGATATGGCTACACCTTC.

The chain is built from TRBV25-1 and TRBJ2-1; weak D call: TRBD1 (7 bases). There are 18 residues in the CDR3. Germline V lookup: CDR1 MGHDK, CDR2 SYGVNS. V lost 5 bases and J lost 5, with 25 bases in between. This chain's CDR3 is CASSPLFRVRGDDNEQFF. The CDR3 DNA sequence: TGTGCCAGCAGTCCCCTGTTTCGCGTCAGGGGGGACGACAATGAGCAGTTCTTC.

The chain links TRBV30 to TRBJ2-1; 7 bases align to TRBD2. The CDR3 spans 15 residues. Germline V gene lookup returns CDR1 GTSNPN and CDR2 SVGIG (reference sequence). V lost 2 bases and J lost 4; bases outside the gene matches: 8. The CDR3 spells CAWSIGAGNYNEQFF. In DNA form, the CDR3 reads TGTGCCTGGAGTATTGGAGCGGGGAATTACAATGAGCAGTTCTTC. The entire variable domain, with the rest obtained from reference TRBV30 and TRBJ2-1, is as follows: SQTIHQWPATLVQPVGSPLSLECTVEGTSNPNLYWYRQAAGRGLQLLFYSVGIGQISSEVPQNLSASRPQDRQFILSSKKLLLSDSGFYLCAWSIGAGNYNEQFFGPGTRLTVL.

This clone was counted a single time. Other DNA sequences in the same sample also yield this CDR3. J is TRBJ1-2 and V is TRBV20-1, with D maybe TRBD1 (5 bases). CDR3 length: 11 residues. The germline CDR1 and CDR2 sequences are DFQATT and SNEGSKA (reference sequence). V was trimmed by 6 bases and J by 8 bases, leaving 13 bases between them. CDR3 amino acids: CSAGGAGGYTF. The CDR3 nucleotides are TGCAGTGCCGGAGGGGCGGGAGGCTACACCTTC.

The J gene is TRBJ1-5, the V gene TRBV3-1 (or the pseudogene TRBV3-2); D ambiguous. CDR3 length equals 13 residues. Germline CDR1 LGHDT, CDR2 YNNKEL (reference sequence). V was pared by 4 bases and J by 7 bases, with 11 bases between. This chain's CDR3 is CASSPRGEQPQHF. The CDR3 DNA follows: TGTGCCAGCAGCCCCCGGGGAGAGCAGCCCCAGCATTTT.

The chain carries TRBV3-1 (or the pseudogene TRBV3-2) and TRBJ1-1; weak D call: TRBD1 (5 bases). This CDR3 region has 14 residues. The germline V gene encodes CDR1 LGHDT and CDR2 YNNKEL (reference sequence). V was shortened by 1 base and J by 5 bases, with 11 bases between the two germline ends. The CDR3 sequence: CASSQGGVRTEAFF. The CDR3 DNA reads TGTGCCAGCAGCCAAGGGGGCGTCAGAACTGAAGCTTTCTTT.

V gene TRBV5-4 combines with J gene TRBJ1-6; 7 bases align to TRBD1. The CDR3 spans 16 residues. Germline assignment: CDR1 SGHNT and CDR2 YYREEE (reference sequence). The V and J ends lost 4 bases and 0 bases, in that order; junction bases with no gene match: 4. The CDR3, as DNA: TGTGCCAGCAGCAAGTCAGGGGGCTCCTATAATTCACCCCTCCACTTT. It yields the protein CASSKSGGSYNSPLHF.

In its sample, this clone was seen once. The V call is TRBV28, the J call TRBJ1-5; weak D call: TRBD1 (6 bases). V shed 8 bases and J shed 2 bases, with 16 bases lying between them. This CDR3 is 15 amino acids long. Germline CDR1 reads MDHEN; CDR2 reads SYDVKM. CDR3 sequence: CASERGGAGNQPQHF. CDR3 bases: TGTGCCAGCGAACGGGGGGGGGCTGGCAATCAGCCCCAGCATTTT.

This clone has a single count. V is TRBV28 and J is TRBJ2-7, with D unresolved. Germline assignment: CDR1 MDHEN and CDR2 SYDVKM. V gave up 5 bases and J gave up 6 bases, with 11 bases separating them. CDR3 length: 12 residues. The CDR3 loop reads CASSPLRGEQYF. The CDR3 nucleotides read TGTGCCAGCAGTCCCCTCAGAGGCGAGCAGTACTTC.

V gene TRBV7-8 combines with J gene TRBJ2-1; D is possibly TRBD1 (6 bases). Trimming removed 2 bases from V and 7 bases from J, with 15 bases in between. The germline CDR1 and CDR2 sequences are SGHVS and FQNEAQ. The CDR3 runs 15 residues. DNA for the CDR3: TGTGCCAGCAGCTTAAGGGGGAAAGGGCCGAATGAGCAGTTCTTC. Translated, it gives CASSLRGKGPNEQFF. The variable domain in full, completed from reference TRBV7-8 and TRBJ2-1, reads GAGVSQSPRYKVAKRGQDVALRCDPISGHVSLFWYQQALGQGPEFLTYFQNEAQLDKSGLPSDRFFAERPEGSVSTLKIQRTQQEDSAVYLCASSLRGKGPNEQFFGPGTRLTVL.

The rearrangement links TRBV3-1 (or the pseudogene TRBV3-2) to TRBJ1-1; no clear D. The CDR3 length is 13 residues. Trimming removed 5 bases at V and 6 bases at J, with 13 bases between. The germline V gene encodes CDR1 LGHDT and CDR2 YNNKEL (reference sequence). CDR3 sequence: CASSSIGESEAFF. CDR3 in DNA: TGTGCCAGCAGCTCCATTGGGGAGTCTGAAGCTTTCTTT.

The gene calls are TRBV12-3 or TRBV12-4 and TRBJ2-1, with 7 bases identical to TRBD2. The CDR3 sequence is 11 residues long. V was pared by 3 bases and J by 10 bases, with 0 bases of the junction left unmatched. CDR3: CASSLRGEQFF. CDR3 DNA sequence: TGTGCCAGCAGTTTGCGGGGGGAGCAGTTCTTC.

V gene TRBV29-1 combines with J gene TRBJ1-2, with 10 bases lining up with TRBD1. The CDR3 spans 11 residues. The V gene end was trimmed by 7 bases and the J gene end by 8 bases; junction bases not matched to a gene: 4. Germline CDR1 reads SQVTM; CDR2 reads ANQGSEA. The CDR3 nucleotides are TGCAGCGGTGGGACAGGGGAAGGCTACACCTTC. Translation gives CSGGTGEGYTF.

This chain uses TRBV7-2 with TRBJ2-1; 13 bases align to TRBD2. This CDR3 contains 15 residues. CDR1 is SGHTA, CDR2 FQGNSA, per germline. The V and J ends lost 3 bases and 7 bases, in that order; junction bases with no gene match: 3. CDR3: CASSFRLAGGNEQFF. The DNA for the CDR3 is TGTGCCAGCAGCTTTCGACTAGCGGGAGGTAATGAGCAGTTCTTC.

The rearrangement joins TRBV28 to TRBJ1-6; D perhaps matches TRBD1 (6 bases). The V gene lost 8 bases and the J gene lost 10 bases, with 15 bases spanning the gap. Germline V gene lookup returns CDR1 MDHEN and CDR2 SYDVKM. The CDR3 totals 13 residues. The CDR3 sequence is CASRPGVLSPLHF. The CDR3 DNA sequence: TGTGCCAGCCGCCCAGGGGTATTATCACCCCTCCACTTT.

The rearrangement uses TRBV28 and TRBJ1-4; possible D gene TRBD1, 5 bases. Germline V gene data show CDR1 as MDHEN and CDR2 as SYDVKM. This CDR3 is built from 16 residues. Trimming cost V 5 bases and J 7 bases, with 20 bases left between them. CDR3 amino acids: CASSPPGRGLGEKLFF. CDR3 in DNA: TGTGCCAGCAGTCCCCCTGGGCGGGGACTCGGTGAAAAACTGTTTTTT.

The CDR3 spells CASSPRDGTNTGELFF. CDR3 in DNA: TGTGCCAGCAGCCCGCGGGACGGAACGAACACCGGGGAGCTGTTTTTT. The genes are TRBV9 and TRBJ2-2; D is perhaps TRBD2 (6 bases). Germline values: CDR1 SGDLS, CDR2 YYNGEE. Trimming removed 4 bases from V and 0 bases from J, with 13 bases in between. This CDR3 contains 16 residues. Full variable domain (missing parts from reference TRBV9 and TRBJ2-2): DSGVTQTPKHLITATGQRVTLRCSPRSGDLSVYWYQQSLDQGLQFLIQYYNGEERAKGNILERFSAQQFPDLHSELNLSSLELGDSALYFCASSPRDGTNTGELFFGEGSRLTVL.

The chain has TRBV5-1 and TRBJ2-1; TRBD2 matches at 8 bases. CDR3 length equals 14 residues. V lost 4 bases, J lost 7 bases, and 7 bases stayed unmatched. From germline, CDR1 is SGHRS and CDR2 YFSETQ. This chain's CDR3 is CASSPGTSWNEQFF. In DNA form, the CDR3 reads TGCGCCAGCAGCCCTGGGACTAGTTGGAATGAGCAGTTCTTC.

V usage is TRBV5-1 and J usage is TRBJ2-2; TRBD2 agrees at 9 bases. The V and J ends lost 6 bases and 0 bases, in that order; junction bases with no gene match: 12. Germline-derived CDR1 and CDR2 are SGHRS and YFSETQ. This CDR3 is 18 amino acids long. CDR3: CASKGLALIGANTGELFF. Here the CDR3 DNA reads TGCGCCAGCAAGGGACTAGCTTTAATCGGAGCGAACACCGGGGAGCTGTTTTTT.

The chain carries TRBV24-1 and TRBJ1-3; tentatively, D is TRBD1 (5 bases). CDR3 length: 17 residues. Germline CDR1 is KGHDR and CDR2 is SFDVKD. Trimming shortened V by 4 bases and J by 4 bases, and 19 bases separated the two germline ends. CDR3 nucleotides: TGTGCCACCAGTGAAGGAACAGGCAGGGCAGGAGGAAACACCATATATTTT. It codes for CATSEGTGRAGGNTIYF.

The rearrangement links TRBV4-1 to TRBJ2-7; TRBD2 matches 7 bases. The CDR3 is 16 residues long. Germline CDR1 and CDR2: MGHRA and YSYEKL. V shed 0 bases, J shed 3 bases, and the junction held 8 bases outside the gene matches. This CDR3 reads CASSQESSGNVYEQYF. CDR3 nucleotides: TGCGCCAGCAGCCAAGAGTCTAGCGGTAATGTCTACGAGCAGTACTTC.

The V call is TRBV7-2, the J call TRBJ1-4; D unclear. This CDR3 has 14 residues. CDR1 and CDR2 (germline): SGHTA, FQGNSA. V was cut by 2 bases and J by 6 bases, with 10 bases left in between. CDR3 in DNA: TGTGCCAGCAGCTTATCGGGGAGACATGAAAAACTGTTTTTT. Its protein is CASSLSGRHEKLFF.